These 2 T cell receptor beta chains came from one sample sequenced in a study of blood T cell repertoires in COVID-19. TCRdb keeps only in-frame clones here, not all; method: immunoSEQ multiplex PCR. The sample lists a few hundred thousand clones, roughly 90% seen once, with roughly 1.2% in the top ten. The specimen was peripheral blood. The receptor set was obtained from a man aged 35-49 years with acute or convalescent COVID-19.

The table lists this clone with a count of one. V and J are TRBV24-1 and TRBJ2-5, with 7 bases identical to TRBD1. V dropped 3 bases and J dropped 2; count of bases not matched to a gene: 5. CDR3 size: 15 residues. Per germline, CDR1 KGHDR and CDR2 SFDVKD. The CDR3, as DNA: TGTGCCACCAGTGATACCGGGACAGCTCAAGAGACCCAGTACTTC. Its protein product is CATSDTGTAQETQYF.

The V and J genes are TRBV27 and TRBJ2-3; possibly TRBD2 for D (7 bases). The CDR3 spans 16 residues. The germline CDR1 and CDR2 sequences are MNHEY and SMNVEV (reference sequence). The V end was cut by 2 bases, the J end by 2 bases, with 14 bases between. The chain's CDR3 is CASSLQAGAPTDTQYF. The CDR3 DNA follows: TGTGCCAGCAGTTTACAGGCGGGGGCCCCCACAGATACGCAGTATTTT.